This TCR beta chain derives from a study of blood T cells in healthy people across ages. Points from the study as a whole: Long-lived donors carried more naive CD4+ cells and greater diversity than aged donors.

The CDR3 contains 14 residues. Trimming removed 3 bases from V and 7 bases from J, with 14 bases in between. Germline V CDR1 and CDR2: SGHTA, FQGNSA. As for this clonotype: The antigen is not known.

Ten milliliters of peripheral blood were drawn from each donor. Sample-barcoded 5' priming and a J-beta primer mix drove a second PCR of roughly 7 to 11 cycles. TCRdb ran MiXCR on the 5' RACE reads and lists one entry per CDR3 protein. The table includes about 1,400,000 distinct CDR3 sequences, 59% detected once. Sequenced input: blood. The receptor was derived from a man between 18 and 35 years old in good health. The rearrangement joins TRBV7-2 to TRBJ2-3; D might be TRBD1 (6 bases). DNA of the CDR3: TGTGCCAGCAGCTTCGGACAGCCGTCGAATACGCAGTATTTT. Translation gives CASSFGQPSNTQYF.